This T cell receptor beta chain was sequenced for a study of Ad26.COV2.S vaccination and SARS-CoV-2 variants. General study findings and limits: Recipients of vaccine and of placebo showed similar breadth of their non-spike TCR repertoires.

Concerning this clone itself: The target antigen is unknown. This sample also contains other DNA sequences that code for the same CDR3.

Per the germline V gene, CDR1 is SGHRS and CDR2 is YFSETQ. The CDR3 sequence is 14 residues long. Trimming cost V 0 bases and J 2 bases; bases outside gene matches: 0. Sequencing was performed with immunoSEQ multiplex PCR; in TCRdb, only in-frame clones are kept and a portion is missing. The sample shows 200,000 to 250,000 clones, approximately 88% of them seen only once. Treatment reported: about 20 received Ad26.COV2.S at low or high dose, single or two shots; five or six received placebo; per-sample allocation not given. Samples came from day 63 after the first vaccine or placebo injection. J is TRBJ1-2 and V is TRBV5-1; 8 bases fit TRBD1. The sequenced sample was peripheral blood, obtained in a trial of Ad26.COV2.S vaccine versus placebo. The sequence was collected from a person between 18 and 65 years old who received the Ad26.COV2.S COVID-19 vaccine or a placebo. The CDR3 sequence is CASSLDRGNYGYTF. The CDR3 DNA reads as TGCGCCAGCAGCTTGGACAGGGGGAACTATGGCTACACCTTC.